The T cell receptor (beta chain) described here comes from a study of blood T cell repertoires in COVID-19. Turning to the study itself: From T cells, B-cell-depleted T cells, or PBMCs came the material, which was cDNA or gDNA.

CDR1 and CDR2 (germline): SGHAT, FQNNGV. V lost 5 bases to trimming and J lost 5 bases; unmatched junction nucleotides: 8. CDR3 length: 17 amino acids. In the original analysis: Scientists estimated how many nucleated cells there were by amplifying reference gene primers. The assay was immunoSEQ multiplex PCR, and TCRdb's table has in-frame clones only and misses some. That table is the source of V, J and clone size, and D and trimming were worked out from the DNA. The data hold approximately 240,000 clones, with approximately 90% observed a single time. Sequences were obtained from peripheral blood. The rearrangement joins TRBV11-2 to TRBJ2-5; TRBD2 matches 16 bases. This clonotype was obtained from a woman aged 40 to 50 who had recovered from COVID-19. The CDR3 is CASSLGTSGGATETQYF. CDR3 nucleotides: TGTGCCAGCAGCCTTGGGACTAGCGGGGGGGCCACGGAGACCCAGTACTTC.